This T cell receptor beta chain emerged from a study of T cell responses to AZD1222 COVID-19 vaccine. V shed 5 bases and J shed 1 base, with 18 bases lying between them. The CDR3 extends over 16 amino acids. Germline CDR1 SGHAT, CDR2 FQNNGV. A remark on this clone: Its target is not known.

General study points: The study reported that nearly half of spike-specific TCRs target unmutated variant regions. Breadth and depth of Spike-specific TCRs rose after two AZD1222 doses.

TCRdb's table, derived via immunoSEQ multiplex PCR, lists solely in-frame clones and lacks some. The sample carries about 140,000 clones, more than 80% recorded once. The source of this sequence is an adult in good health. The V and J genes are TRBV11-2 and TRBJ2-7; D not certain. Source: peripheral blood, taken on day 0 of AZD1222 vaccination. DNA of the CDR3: TGTGCCAGCAGCCCGATTAGGTATTCCGGGTCCTACGAGCAGTACTTC. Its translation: CASSPIRYSGSYEQYF.